Below, 18 T cell receptor beta chains from the same sample are listed, as sequenced in a study of early T cells in non-severe SARS-CoV-2 infection. One entry per CDR3 protein, called by TCRdb with MiXCR from the 5' RACE reads. The sample holds 75,000 to 80,000 distinct CDR3 sequences, 7.5% to 10% seen once. Material: whole blood. The receptors derive from an adult who was a healthcare worker with PCR-confirmed SARS-CoV-2 infection or an uninfected control (not recorded which).

The rearrangement uses TRBV7-3 and TRBJ2-5, with D tentatively TRBD1 (6 bases). Germline CDR1 reads SGHTA; CDR2 reads FQGTGA. This CDR3 region has 12 residues. The V gene lost 0 bases and the J gene lost 7 bases, with 6 bases spanning the gap. The chain's CDR3 is CASSLTRGTQYF. CDR3 coding DNA: TGTGCCAGCAGCTTAACCAGGGGGACCCAGTACTTC.

This clonotype was seen many times. V usage is TRBV5-4 and J usage is TRBJ1-1; 7 nucleotides line up with TRBD1. V dropped 3 bases and J dropped 5; count of bases not matched to a gene: 7. CDR1 and CDR2 from the germline V gene are SGHNT and YYREEE (reference sequence). This CDR3 has 14 amino acids. The DNA for the CDR3 is TGTGCCAGCAGCTGGAAACCAGGGGGGACTGAAGCTTTCTTT. Translation: CASSWKPGGTEAFF.

This chain links TRBV5-4 with TRBJ1-1; D is perhaps TRBD1 (5 bases). The CDR3 consists of 15 residues. CDR1 and CDR2 (germline): SGHNT, YYREEE (reference sequence). V was shortened by 3 bases and J by 6 bases, with 18 bases between the two germline ends. The CDR3 sequence: CASSSGRSVGAEAFF. The CDR3, as DNA: TGTGCCAGCAGCTCGGGAAGGTCAGTGGGGGCTGAAGCTTTCTTT.

This chain joins TRBV7-6 and TRBJ2-7; tentative D call: TRBD2 (6 bases). This CDR3 region has 15 residues. V lost 5 bases and J lost 0, with 14 bases in between. Germline-derived CDR1 and CDR2 are SGHVS and FNYEAQ. CDR3 sequence (DNA): TGTGCCAGCAGCCTAAATAGCGGAACCTCCTACGAGCAGTACTTC. Protein sequence: CASSLNSGTSYEQYF.

This clonotype was observed a few times. The V call is TRBV7-8, the J call TRBJ2-5, with TRBD2 matching over 11 bases. Trimming took 5 bases from V and 5 from J; bases not matched to a gene: 7. Germline lookup yields CDR1 SGHVS and CDR2 FQNEAQ. The CDR3 has 15 amino acids. The CDR3 reads CASSHGLAGDETQYF. The DNA of the CDR3 is TGTGCCAGCAGCCACGGACTAGCGGGTGATGAGACCCAGTACTTC.

Comment on this clonotype: The conserved phenylalanine or tryptophan normally closing the CDR3 is absent here, so this likely arose from a read error. The V and J genes are TRBV5-5 and TRBJ1-6; D is undetermined. The germline V and J ends were trimmed by 0 bases and 9 bases, with 10 bases remaining between them. Germline V gene data show CDR1 as SGHKS and CDR2 as YYEKEE (reference sequence). This CDR3 comprises 14 residues. CDR3 protein: CASSLGGPGSPLHL. CDR3 bases: TGTGCCAGCAGCTTGGGTGGGCCTGGTTCACCCCTCCACCTT.

This clonotype showed up many times. This chain connects TRBV6-2 or TRBV6-3 to TRBJ1-5; 8 bases map to TRBD1. The CDR3 covers 15 residues. V shed 6 bases, J shed 6 bases, and the junction held 10 bases outside the gene matches. Germline CDR1 MNHEY, CDR2 SVGEGT. The CDR3 DNA is TGTGCCAGCAGGCCCTCAGGGGGCCAGGGTCAGCCCCAGCATTTT. This gives the protein CASRPSGGQGQPQHF.

The V call is TRBV29-1, the J call TRBJ2-4, with unresolved D. The CDR3 contains 12 residues. V lost 6 bases and J lost 10, with 16 bases in between. CDR1 is SQVTM and CDR2 is ANQGSEA in the germline V gene. The CDR3: CSVRVGGKIQYF. The CDR3 DNA reads TGCAGCGTCCGCGTCGGCGGAAAGATTCAGTACTTC.

The chain links TRBV19 to TRBJ1-3; D not certain. CDR1 and CDR2 (germline): LNHDA, SQIVND (reference sequence). The V end lost 3 bases, the J end lost 0 bases, and 6 bases lay between the germline ends. CDR3 length equals 14 residues. The chain's CDR3 is CASSIKSSGNTIYF. Here the CDR3 DNA reads TGTGCCAGTAGTATCAAGAGCTCTGGAAACACCATATATTTT.

This clonotype was detected many times. J is TRBJ2-1 and V is TRBV6-1, with D unclear. CDR1 and CDR2 from the germline V gene are MNHNS and SASEGT. The CDR3 has 14 amino acids. V dropped 2 bases and J dropped 4 bases, with 9 bases sitting between them. The CDR3 region is CASSENIVYNEQFF. In DNA form, the CDR3 reads TGTGCCAGCAGTGAAAATATAGTTTACAATGAGCAGTTCTTC.

This clonotype was seen repeatedly, ten times or more. The chain employs TRBV27 and TRBJ2-7; D not certain. The CDR3 spans 14 residues. V was trimmed by 5 bases and J by 2 bases, leaving 13 bases between them. The germline gives CDR1 MNHEY, CDR2 SMNVEV (reference sequence). The CDR3, as DNA: TGTGCCAGCAGTCCCTCCGTAGGACCCTACGAGCAGTACTTC. This translates into CASSPSVGPYEQYF.

The genes are TRBV6-6 and TRBJ2-1; no reliable D call. Trimming pared 2 bases from V and 8 bases from J, leaving 7 bases between. CDR1 and CDR2 from the germline V gene are MNHNY and SVGAGI (reference sequence). CDR3 length equals 12 residues. The CDR3 region has the DNA TGTGCCAGCAGTTACGCAGCCTATGAGCAGTTCTTC. Its translation: CASSYAAYEQFF.

This clonotype has just a few counts. The rearrangement links TRBV11-2 to TRBJ1-4, with a weak D call TRBD1 (5 bases). Germline V gives CDR1 SGHAT, CDR2 FQNNGV. The CDR3 has 15 residues. Trimming took off 4 bases at V and 0 bases at J, with 9 bases between the two ends. In DNA form, the CDR3 reads TGTGCCAGCAGCTCCTCAGGGACAACTAATGAAAAACTGTTTTTT. Its translation: CASSSSGTTNEKLFF.

This clonotype was found many times. This chain uses TRBV11-3 with TRBJ2-1; a weak D match, TRBD2 (7 bases). The CDR3 is 13 amino acids. Germline lookup yields CDR1 SGHNT and CDR2 YENEEA. Trimming stripped 5 bases from V and 7 bases from J, with 12 bases between. The DNA for the CDR3 is TGTGCCAGCAGCCTACAGGGAGGGAATGAGCAGTTCTTC. Its translation is CASSLQGGNEQFF.

The rearrangement links TRBV6-1 to TRBJ1-1; D ambiguous. This CDR3 region has 13 residues. V lost 3 bases to trimming and J lost 8 bases, with 13 bases between them. Germline lookup yields CDR1 MNHNS and CDR2 SASEGT. The CDR3 sequence: CASSEALRREAFF. CDR3 nucleotide sequence: TGTGCCAGCAGTGAGGCTCTCCGGAGGGAAGCTTTCTTT.

The chain combines TRBV29-1 with TRBJ2-5; D may be TRBD1 (6 bases). CDR1 is SQVTM and CDR2 is ANQGSEA in the germline V gene. V was cut by 0 bases and J by 7 bases, with 21 bases left in between. This CDR3 contains 16 residues. DNA of the CDR3: TGCAGCGTTGAAGAACCCTCACGAGGGGGAGTGGGGACCCAGTACTTC. The encoded protein is CSVEEPSRGGVGTQYF.

This clonotype came up a few times. This chain joins TRBV30 and TRBJ2-7; D possibly corresponds to TRBD1 (6 bases). The V end was cut by 2 bases, the J end by 2 bases, with 10 bases between. From germline, CDR1 is GTSNPN and CDR2 SVGIG (reference sequence). CDR3 length: 13 residues. Here the CDR3 reads CAWSREGAYEQYF. The CDR3 nucleotides are TGTGCCTGGAGTCGCGAGGGGGCCTACGAGCAGTACTTC.

This clonotype was observed many times. The V call is TRBV5-1, the J call TRBJ2-7, with D maybe TRBD2 (5 bases). Trimming cost V 7 bases and J 4 bases, with 12 bases left between them. The CDR3 contains 12 residues. Per the germline V gene, CDR1 is SGHRS and CDR2 is YFSETQ. In DNA, the CDR3 is TGCGCCAGCGGTTTCGGCGGGTACGAGCAGTACTTC. As protein: CASGFGGYEQYF.